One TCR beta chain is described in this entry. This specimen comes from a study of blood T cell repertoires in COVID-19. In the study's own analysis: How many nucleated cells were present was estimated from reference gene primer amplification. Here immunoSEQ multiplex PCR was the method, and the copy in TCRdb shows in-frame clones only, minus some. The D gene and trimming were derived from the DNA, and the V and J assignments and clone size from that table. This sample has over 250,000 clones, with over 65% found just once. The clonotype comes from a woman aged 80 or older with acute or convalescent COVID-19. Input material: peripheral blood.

The DNA for the CDR3 is TGTGCTAGTGGACCCGGACAGACCCCCTACGAGCAGTACTTC. Translation gives CASGPGQTPYEQYF. The chain uses TRBV12-5 and TRBJ2-7; possibly TRBD1 for D (6 bases). Germline V lookup: CDR1 LGHNT, CDR2 FRNRAP. The CDR3 extends over 14 amino acids. V lost 6 bases and J 2 bases, leaving 14 bases between the germline ends.